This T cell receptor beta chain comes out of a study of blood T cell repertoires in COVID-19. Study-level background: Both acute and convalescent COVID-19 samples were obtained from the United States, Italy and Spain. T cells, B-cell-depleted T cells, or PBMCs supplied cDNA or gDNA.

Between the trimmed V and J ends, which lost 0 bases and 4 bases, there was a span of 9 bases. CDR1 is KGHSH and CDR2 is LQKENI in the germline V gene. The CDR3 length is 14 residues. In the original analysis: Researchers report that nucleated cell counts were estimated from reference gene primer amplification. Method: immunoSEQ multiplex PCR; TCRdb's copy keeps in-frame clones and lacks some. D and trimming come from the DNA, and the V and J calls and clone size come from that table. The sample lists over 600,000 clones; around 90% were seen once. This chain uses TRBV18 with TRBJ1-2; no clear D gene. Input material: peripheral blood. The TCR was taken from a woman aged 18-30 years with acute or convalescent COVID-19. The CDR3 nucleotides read TGTGCCAGCTCACCACCGCCGAGGGTCTATGGCTACACCTTC. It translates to CASSPPPRVYGYTF.